This TCR beta chain stems from a study of cytomegalovirus exposure and HLA in healthy donors. General study results and limits: In an earlier analysis, in about 530 donors, most V segments appeared productive either ~87% or ~30% of the time.

The primer mix had 60 Vbeta and 13 Jbeta primers. Assay: immunoSEQ multiplex PCR; the TCRdb copy retains only in-frame clones and omits some. This sample's table reports some 48,000 clones. The length of the CDR3 is 12 residues. Germline assignment: CDR1 KGHSH and CDR2 LQKENI. V was trimmed by 2 bases and J by 5 bases, leaving 6 bases between them. A note on this clone: Its antigen is currently unknown. Additional DNA sequences in this sample encode the identical CDR3.

This TCR derives from a woman aged 40 to 55 in good health and CMV-seronegative. The sequenced sample was PBMCs. The chain recombines TRBV18 with TRBJ2-5; TRBD1 might be the D (6 bases). This chain's CDR3 is CASSPRGETQYF. CDR3 sequence (DNA): TGTGCCAGCTCACCAAGGGGGGAGACCCAGTACTTC.